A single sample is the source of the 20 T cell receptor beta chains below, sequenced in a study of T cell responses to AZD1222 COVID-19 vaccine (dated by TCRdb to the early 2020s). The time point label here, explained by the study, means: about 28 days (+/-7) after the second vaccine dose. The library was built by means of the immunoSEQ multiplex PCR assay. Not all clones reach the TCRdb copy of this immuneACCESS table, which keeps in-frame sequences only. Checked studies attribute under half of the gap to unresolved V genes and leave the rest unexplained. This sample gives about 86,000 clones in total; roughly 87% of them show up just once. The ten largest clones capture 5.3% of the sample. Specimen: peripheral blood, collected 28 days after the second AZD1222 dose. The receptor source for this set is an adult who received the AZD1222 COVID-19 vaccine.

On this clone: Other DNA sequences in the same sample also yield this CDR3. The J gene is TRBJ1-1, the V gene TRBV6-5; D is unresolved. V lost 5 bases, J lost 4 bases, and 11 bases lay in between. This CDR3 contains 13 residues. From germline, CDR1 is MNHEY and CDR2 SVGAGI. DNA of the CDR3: TGTGCCAGCAGTAGAGCGGTGGGCACTGAAGCTTTCTTT. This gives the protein CASSRAVGTEAFF.

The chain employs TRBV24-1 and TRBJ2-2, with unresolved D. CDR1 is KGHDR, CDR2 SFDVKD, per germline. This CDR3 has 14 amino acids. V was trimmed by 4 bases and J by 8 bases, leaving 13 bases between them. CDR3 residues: CATSDRTASGELFF. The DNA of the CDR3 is TGTGCCACCAGTGACCGGACCGCCTCGGGGGAGCTGTTTTTT.

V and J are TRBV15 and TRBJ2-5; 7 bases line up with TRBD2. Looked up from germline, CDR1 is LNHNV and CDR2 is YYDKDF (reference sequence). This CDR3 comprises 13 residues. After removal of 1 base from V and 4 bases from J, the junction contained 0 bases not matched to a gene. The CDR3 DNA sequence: TGTGCCACCAGCAGAGGGGGGGGAGAGACCCAGTACTTC. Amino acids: CATSRGGGETQYF.

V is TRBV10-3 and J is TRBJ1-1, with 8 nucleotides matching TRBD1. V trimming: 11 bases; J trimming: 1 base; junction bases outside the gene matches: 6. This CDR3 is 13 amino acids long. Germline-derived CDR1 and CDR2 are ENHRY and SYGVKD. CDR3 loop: CAAHTGGNTEAFF. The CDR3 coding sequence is TGTGCCGCCCACACAGGGGGGAACACTGAAGCTTTCTTT.

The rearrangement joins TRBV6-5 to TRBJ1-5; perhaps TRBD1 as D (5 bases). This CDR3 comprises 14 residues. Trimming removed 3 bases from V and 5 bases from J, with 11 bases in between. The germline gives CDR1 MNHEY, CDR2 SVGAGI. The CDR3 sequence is CASSYGTGYQPQHF. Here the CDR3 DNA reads TGTGCCAGCAGTTATGGGACGGGATATCAGCCCCAGCATTTT.

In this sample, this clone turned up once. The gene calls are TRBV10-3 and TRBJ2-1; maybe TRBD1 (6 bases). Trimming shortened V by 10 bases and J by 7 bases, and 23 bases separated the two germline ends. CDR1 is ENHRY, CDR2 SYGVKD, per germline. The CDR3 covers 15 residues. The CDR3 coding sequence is TGTGCCACCCACCCAAACAGGGCGGAAAGGAATGAGCAGTTCTTC. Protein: CATHPNRAERNEQFF.

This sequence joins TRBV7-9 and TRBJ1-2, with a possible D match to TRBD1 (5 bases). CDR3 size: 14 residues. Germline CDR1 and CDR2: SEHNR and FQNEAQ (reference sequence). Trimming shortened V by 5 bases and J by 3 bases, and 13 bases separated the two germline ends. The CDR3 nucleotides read TGTGCCAGCAGCCCCACAGGTGACCACTATGGCTACACCTTC. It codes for CASSPTGDHYGYTF.

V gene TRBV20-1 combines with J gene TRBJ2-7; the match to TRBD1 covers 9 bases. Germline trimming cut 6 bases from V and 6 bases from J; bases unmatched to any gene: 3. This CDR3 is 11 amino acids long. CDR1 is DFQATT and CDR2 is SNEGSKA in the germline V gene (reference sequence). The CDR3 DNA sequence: TGCAGTGCAGGGACAGGGCGCGAGCAGTACTTC. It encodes CSAGTGREQYF.

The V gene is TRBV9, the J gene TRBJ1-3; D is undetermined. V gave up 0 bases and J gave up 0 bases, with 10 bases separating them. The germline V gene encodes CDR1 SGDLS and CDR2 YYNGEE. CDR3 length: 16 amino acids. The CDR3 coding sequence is TGTGCCAGCAGCGTAGACTCCCTACCCTCTGGAAACACCATATATTTT. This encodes CASSVDSLPSGNTIYF.

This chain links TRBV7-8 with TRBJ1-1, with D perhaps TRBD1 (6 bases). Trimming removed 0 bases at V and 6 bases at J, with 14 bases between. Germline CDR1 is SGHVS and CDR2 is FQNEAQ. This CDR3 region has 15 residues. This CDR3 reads CASSLASAGVPEAFF. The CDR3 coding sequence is TGTGCCAGCAGCTTAGCGTCTGCAGGGGTTCCTGAAGCTTTCTTT.

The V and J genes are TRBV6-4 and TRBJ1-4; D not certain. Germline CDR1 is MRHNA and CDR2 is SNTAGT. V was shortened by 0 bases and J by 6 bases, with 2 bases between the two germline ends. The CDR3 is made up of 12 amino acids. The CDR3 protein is CASSDSYEKLFF. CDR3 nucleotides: TGTGCCAGCAGTGACTCGTATGAAAAACTGTTTTTT.

The DNA of the CDR3 is TGTGCCAGCAGCTTACCTTTACTAACCACCTACAATGAGCAGTTCTTC. Amino acid sequence: CASSLPLLTTYNEQFF. The genes are TRBV7-9 and TRBJ2-1; the D is unclear. Per germline, CDR1 SEHNR and CDR2 FQNEAQ (reference sequence). This CDR3 is built from 16 residues. Trimming shortened V by 2 bases and J by 2 bases, and 13 bases separated the two germline ends.

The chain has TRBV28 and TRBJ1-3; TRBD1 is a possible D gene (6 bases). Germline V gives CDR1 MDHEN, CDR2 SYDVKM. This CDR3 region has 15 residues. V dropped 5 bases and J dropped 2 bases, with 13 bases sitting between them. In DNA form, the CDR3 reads TGTGCCAGCAGTACCACAGGGCCCCCTGGAAACACCATATATTTT. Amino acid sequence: CASSTTGPPGNTIYF.

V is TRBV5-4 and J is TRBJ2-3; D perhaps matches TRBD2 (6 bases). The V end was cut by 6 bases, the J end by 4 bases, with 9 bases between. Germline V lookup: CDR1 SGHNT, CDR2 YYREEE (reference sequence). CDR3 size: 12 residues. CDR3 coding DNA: TGTGCCAGCACCTGGGGGGCAGATACGCAGTATTTT. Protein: CASTWGADTQYF. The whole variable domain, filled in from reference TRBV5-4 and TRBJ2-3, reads ETGVTQSPTHLIKTRGQQVTLRCSSQSGHNTVSWYQQALGQGPQFIFQYYREEENGRGNFPPRFSGLQFPNYSSELNVNALELDDSALYLCASTWGADTQYFGPGTRLTVL.

The CDR3: CASSVGGGSDNEQFF. DNA for the CDR3: TGTGCCAGCAGCGTAGGCGGGGGGTCGGACAATGAGCAGTTCTTC. The rearrangement joins TRBV9 to TRBJ2-1, with 8 bases identical to TRBD2. Germline V gene data show CDR1 as SGDLS and CDR2 as YYNGEE. The CDR3 length is 15 residues. The ends lost 0 bases at V and 5 bases at J; junction bases unmatched: 4.

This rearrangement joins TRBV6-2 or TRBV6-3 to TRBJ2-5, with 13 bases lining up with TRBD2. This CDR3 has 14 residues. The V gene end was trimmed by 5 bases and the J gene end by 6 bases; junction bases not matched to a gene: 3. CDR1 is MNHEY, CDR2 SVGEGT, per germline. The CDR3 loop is CASSRTSGGQTQYF. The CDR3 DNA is TGTGCCAGCAGTCGGACTAGCGGGGGCCAGACCCAGTACTTC.

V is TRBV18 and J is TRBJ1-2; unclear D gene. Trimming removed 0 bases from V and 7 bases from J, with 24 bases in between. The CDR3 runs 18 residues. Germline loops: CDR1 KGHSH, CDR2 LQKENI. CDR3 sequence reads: CASSPPGSTTLKSRGYTF. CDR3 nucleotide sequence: TGTGCCAGCTCACCACCTGGCAGTACTACCCTTAAGTCCCGTGGCTACACCTTC.

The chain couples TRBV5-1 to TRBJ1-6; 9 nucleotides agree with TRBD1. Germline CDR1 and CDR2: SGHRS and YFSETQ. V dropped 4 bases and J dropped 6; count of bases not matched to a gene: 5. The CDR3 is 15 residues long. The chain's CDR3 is CASSVRDRVNSPLHF. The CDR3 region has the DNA TGCGCCAGCAGCGTCCGGGACAGGGTTAATTCACCCCTCCACTTT. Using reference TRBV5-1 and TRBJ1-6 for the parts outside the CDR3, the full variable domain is KAGVTQTPRYLIKTRGQQVTLSCSPISGHRSVSWYQQTPGQGLQFLFEYFSETQRNKGNFPGRFSGRQFSNSRSEMNVSTLELGDSALYLCASSVRDRVNSPLHFGNGTRLTVT.

CDR3: CASSAGGGLAYEQYF. The CDR3 bases are TGTGCCAGCAGCGCCGGCGGGGGGTTGGCCTACGAGCAGTACTTC. This chain uses TRBV9 with TRBJ2-7; TRBD2 matches 8 bases. Unmatched junction bases numbered 7, after V lost 3 bases and J lost 2 bases. The germline V gene has CDR1 SGDLS and CDR2 YYNGEE. The CDR3 has 15 residues.

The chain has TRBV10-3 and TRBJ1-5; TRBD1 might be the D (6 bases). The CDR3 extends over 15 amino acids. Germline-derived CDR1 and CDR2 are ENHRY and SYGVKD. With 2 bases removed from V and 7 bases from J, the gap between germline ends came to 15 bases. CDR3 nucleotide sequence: TGTGCCATCAGTGAGCCGGGACAAGGGCAACAGCCCCAGCATTTT. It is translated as CAISEPGQGQQPQHF.